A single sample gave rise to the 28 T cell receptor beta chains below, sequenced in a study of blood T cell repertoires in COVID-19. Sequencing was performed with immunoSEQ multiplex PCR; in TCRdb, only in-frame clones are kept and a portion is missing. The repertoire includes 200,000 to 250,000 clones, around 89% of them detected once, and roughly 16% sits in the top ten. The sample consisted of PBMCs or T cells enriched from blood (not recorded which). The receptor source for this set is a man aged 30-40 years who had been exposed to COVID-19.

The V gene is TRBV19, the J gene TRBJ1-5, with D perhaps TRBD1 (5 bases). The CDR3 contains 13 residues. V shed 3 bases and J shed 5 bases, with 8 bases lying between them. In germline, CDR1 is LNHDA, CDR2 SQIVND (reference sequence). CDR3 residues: CASSMGRDQPQHF. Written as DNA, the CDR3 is TGTGCCAGTAGTATGGGCAGGGATCAGCCCCAGCATTTT.

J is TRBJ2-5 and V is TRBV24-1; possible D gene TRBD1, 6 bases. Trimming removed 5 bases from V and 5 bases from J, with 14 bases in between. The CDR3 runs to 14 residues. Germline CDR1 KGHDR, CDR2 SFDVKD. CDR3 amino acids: CATSVRATGETQYF. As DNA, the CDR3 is TGTGCCACCAGTGTAAGGGCGACAGGTGAGACCCAGTACTTC.

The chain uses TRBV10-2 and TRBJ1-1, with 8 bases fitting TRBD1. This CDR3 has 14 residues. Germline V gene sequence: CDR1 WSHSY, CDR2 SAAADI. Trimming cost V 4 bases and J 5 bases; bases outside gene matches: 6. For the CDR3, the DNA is TGCGCCAGCAGTGGCCGACAGGGGAGGACTGAAGCTTTCTTT. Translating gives CASSGRQGRTEAFF.

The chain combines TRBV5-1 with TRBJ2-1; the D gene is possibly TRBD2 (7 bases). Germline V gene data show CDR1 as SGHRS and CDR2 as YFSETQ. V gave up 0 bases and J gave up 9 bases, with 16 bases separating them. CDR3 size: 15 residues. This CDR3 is CASSLAGGPSSEQFF. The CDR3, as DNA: TGCGCCAGCAGCTTGGCCGGGGGGCCTAGTAGTGAGCAGTTCTTC.

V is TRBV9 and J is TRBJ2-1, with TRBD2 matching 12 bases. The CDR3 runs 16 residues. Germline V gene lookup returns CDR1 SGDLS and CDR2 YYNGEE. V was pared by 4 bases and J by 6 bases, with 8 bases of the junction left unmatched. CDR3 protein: CASSSRTSGVGNEQFF. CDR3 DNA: TGTGCCAGCAGCTCCCGGACTAGCGGGGTGGGCAATGAGCAGTTCTTC. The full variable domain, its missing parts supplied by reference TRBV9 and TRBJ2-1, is DSGVTQTPKHLITATGQRVTLRCSPRSGDLSVYWYQQSLDQGLQFLIQYYNGEERAKGNILERFSAQQFPDLHSELNLSSLELGDSALYFCASSSRTSGVGNEQFFGPGTRLTVL.

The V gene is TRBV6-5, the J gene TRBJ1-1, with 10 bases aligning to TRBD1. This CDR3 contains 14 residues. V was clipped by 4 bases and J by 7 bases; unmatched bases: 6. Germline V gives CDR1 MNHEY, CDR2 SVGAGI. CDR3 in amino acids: CASSSLGQGGEAFF. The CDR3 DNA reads TGTGCCAGCAGTTCTCTCGGACAGGGGGGTGAAGCTTTCTTT.

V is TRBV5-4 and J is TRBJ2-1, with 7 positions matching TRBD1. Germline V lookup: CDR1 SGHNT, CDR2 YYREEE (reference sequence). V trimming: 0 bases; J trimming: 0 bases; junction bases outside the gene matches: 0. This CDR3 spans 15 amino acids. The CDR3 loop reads CASSLGQGSYNEQFF. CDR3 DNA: TGTGCCAGCAGCTTGGGACAGGGCTCCTACAATGAGCAGTTCTTC.

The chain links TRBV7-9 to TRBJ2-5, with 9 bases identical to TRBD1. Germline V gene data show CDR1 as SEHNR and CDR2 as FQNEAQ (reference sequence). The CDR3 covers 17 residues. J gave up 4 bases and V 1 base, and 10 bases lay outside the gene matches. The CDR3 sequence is CASSLGPGQGSVETQYF. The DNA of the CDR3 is TGTGCCAGCAGCTTAGGCCCGGGACAGGGATCAGTAGAGACCCAGTACTTC.

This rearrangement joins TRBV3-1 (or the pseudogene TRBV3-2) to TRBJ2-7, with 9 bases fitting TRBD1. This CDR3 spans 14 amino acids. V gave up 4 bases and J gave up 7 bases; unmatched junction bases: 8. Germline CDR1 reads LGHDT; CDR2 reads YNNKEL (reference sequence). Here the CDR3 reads CASSLSGQGNEQYF. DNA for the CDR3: TGTGCCAGCAGCCTCTCGGGACAGGGCAATGAGCAGTACTTC.

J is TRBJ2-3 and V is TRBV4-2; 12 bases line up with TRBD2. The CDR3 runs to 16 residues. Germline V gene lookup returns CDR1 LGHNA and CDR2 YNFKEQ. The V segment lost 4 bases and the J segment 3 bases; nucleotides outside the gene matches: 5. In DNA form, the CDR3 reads TGTGCCAGCAGCCCCACTAGCGGGGGGACGACAGATACGCAGTATTTT. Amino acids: CASSPTSGGTTDTQYF.

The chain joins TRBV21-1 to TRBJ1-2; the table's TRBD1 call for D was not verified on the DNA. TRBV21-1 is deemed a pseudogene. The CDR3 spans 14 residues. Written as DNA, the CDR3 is TGTGCCAGCAGCACTACAGGGGATTTTTATGGCTACACCTTC. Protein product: CASSTTGDFYGYTF.

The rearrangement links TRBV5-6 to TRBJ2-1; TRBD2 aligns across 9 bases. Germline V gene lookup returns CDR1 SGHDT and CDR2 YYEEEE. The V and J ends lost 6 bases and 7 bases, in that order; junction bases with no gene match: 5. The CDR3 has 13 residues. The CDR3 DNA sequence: TGTGCCAGCACCCTCCTAGCGGGGAATGAGCAGTTCTTC. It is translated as CASTLLAGNEQFF.

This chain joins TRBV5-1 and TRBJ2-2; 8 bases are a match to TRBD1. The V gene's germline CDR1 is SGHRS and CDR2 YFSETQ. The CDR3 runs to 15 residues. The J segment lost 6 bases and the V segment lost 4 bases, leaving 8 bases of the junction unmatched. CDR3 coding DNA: TGCGCCAGCAGCCTACGGACAGGGAAACCCGGGGAGCTGTTTTTT. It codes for CASSLRTGKPGELFF.

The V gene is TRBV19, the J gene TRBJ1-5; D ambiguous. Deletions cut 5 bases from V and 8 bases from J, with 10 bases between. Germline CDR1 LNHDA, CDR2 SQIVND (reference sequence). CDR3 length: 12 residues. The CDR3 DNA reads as TGTGCCAGTAGTGTATGGGGAGAGCCCCAGCATTTT. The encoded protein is CASSVWGEPQHF.

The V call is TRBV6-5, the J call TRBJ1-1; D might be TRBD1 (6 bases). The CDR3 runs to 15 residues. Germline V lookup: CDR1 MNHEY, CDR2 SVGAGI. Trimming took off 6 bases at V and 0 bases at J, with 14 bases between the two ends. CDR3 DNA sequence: TGTGCCAGCAGCCGATCCGGGACAATGAACACTGAAGCTTTCTTT. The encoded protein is CASSRSGTMNTEAFF.

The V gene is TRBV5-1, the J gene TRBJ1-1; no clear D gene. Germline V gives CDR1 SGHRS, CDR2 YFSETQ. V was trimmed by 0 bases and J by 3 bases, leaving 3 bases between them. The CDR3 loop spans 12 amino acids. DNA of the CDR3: TGCGCCAGCAGCTTGGACTACACTGAAGCTTTCTTT. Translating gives CASSLDYTEAFF. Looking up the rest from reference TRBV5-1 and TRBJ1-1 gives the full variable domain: KAGVTQTPRYLIKTRGQQVTLSCSPISGHRSVSWYQQTPGQGLQFLFEYFSETQRNKGNFPGRFSGRQFSNSRSEMNVSTLELGDSALYLCASSLDYTEAFFGQGTRLTVV.

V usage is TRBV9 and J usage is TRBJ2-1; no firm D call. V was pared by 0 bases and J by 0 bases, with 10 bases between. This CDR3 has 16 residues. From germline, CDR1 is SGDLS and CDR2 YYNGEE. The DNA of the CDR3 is TGTGCCAGCAGCGTAGGATTTCGTAGCTCCTACAATGAGCAGTTCTTC. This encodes CASSVGFRSSYNEQFF.

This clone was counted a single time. This CDR3 is CASSSTGGQPQHF. The CDR3 region has the DNA TGTGCCAGCAGCTCGACAGGGGGTCAGCCCCAGCATTTT. The V gene is TRBV5-6, the J gene TRBJ1-5; TRBD1 matches 9 bases. V lost 3 bases, J lost 6 bases, and 1 base stayed unmatched. Germline V gene sequence: CDR1 SGHDT, CDR2 YYEEEE. CDR3 length: 13 amino acids.

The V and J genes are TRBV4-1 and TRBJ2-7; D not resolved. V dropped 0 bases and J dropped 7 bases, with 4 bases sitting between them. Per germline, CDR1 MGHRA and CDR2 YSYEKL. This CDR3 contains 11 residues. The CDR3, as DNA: TGCGCCAGCAGCCAAGACAGGGAGCAGTACTTC. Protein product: CASSQDREQYF.

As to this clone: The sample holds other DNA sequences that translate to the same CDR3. The CDR3 loop reads CASSLVGSGSYNEQFF. Here the CDR3 DNA reads TGCGCCAGCAGCTTGGTTGGGAGTGGCTCCTACAATGAGCAGTTCTTC. The chain couples TRBV5-1 to TRBJ2-1; a weak D match, TRBD2 (5 bases). Germline-derived CDR1 and CDR2 are SGHRS and YFSETQ. The CDR3 extends over 16 amino acids. Trimming stripped 0 bases from V and 0 bases from J, with 10 bases between.

CDR3 sequence: CASSASTGTSLLGTF. In DNA form, the CDR3 reads TGTGCCAGCAGCGCCAGCACCGGGACTTCTCTCCTCGGCACCTTC. The V gene is TRBV9, the J gene TRBJ1-2; maybe TRBD1 (5 bases). CDR3 size: 15 residues. The V gene lost 3 bases and the J gene lost 13 bases, with 25 bases spanning the gap. Germline loops: CDR1 SGDLS, CDR2 YYNGEE.

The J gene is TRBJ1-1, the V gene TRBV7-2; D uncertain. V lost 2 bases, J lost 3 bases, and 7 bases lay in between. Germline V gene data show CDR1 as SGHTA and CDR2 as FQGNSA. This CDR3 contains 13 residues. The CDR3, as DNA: TGTGCCAGCAGCTTAAGCAGGTACACTGAAGCTTTCTTT. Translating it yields CASSLSRYTEAFF.

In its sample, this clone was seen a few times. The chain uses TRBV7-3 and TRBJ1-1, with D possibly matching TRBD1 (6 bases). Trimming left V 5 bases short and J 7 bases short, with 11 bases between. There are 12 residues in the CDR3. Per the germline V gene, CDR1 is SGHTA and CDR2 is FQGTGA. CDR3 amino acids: CASSHSRGEAFF. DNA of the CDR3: TGTGCCAGCAGCCACTCCAGGGGTGAAGCTTTCTTT. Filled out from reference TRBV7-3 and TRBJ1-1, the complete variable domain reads GAGVSQTPSNKVTEKGKYVELRCDPISGHTALYWYRQSLGQGPEFLIYFQGTGAADDSGLPNDRFFAVRPEGSVSTLKIQRTERGDSAVYLCASSHSRGEAFFGQGTRLTVV.

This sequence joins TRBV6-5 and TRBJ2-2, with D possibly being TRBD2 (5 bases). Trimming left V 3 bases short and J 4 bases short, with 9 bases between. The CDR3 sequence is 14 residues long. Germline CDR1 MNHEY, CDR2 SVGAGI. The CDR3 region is CASSYEGFTGELFF. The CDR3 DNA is TGTGCCAGCAGTTATGAGGGATTCACCGGGGAGCTGTTTTTT.

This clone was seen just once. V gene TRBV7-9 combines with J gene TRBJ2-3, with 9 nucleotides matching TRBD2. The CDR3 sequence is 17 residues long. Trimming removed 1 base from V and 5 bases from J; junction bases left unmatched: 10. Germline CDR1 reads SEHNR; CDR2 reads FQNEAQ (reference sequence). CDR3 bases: TGTGCCAGCAGCTTAGACGCTACGGCGGGGGGGGGAGATACGCAGTATTTT. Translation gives CASSLDATAGGGDTQYF.

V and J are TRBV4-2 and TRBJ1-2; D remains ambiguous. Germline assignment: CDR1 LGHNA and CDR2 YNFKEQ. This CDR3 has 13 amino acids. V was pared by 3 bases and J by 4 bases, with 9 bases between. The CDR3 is CASSQQEIYGYTF. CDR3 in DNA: TGTGCCAGCAGCCAGCAGGAAATCTATGGCTACACCTTC.

The CDR3 here is CASSQVLAGLDVTQYF. The CDR3 nucleotides are TGTGCCAGCAGCCAAGTCCTTGCGGGACTTGATGTGACCCAGTACTTC. V is TRBV3-1 (or the pseudogene TRBV3-2) and J is TRBJ2-5; tentative D call: TRBD2 (6 bases). V lost 1 base and J 7 bases, leaving 19 bases between the germline ends. This CDR3 has 16 amino acids. Germline V gene lookup returns CDR1 LGHDT and CDR2 YNNKEL (reference sequence).

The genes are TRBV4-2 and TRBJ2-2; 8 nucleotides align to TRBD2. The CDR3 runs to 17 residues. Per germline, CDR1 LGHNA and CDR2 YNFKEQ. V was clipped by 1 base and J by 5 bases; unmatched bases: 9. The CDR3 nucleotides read TGTGCCAGCAGCCAAGTGTGGCGGGGGGCGGTGACCGGGGAGCTGTTTTTT. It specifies CASSQVWRGAVTGELFF.